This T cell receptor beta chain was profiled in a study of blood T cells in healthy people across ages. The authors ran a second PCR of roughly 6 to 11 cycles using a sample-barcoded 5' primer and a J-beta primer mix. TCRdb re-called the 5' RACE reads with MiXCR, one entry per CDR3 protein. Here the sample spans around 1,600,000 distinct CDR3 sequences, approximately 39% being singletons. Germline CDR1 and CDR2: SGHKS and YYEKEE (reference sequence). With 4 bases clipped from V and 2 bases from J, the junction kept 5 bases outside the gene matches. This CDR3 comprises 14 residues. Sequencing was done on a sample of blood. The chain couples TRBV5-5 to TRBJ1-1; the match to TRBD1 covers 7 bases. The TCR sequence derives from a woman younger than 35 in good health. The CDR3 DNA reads TGTGCCAGCAGCCGACGGACAGGAAACACTGAAGCTTTCTTT. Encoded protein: CASSRRTGNTEAFF.